This T cell receptor (beta chain) emerged from a study of T cells in localized non-small cell lung cancer. Whole-study findings and limits: It remains possible that heterogeneity exists, since only one tumor region was sequenced. Among the tissues sampled, uninvolved adjacent lung had the highest T cell clonality, above tumor. Elevated circulating T cell density in blood was associated with longer overall survival.

Profiling relied on immunoSEQ multiplex PCR, and the TCRdb table lists in-frame clones only, not all of them. The data contain some 2,500 clones, 25% to 30% of them singletons. The V gene lost 5 bases and the J gene lost 2 bases, with 14 bases spanning the gap. Germline V CDR1 and CDR2: MDHEN, SYDVKM. The CDR3 contains 15 residues. This clone has more than one count but fewer than ten. Its specificity is not known. This chain joins TRBV28 and TRBJ2-3, with D unresolved. The TCR was taken from a male donor aged 60 or over with stage II squamous cell lung carcinoma. This specimen consisted of lung tumor tissue, obtained before any cancer treatment. CDR3 nucleotide sequence: TGTGCCAGCAGTGACCCCTCGCGCCTCACAGATACGCAGTATTTT. The encoded protein is CASSDPSRLTDTQYF.